These T cell receptor beta chains were read from a single sample in a study of identical twins. TCRdb recomputed calls from the 5' RACE reads with MiXCR, one row per CDR3 protein. The data contain 500,000 to 600,000 distinct CDR3 sequences, about 20% of them singletons. The same specimen was also included in a second study, on T cells expressing NK-cell markers.

The sequenced material came from CD4+ T cells sorted from blood. The source is a woman under 30 in good health. The CDR3 runs from the conserved cysteine through the conserved F or W. The order of the fields is J gene, D gene, V gene, clone size, CDR3 length, CDR3 protein, CDR3 DNA. D genes are given only for firm matches. Part of the rows lack a size; the others show once, few, many or a class for expanded clones.

TRBJ1-1 NA TRBV15 few 15 CATSRDRPMNTEAFF TGTGCCACCAGCAGAGATCGGCCCATGAACACTGAAGCTTTCTTT
TRBJ1-1 NA TRBV20-1 NA 14 CSAREGGVVTEAFF TGCAGTGCTAGAGAGGGCGGGGTCGTCACTGAAGCTTTCTTT
TRBJ2-2 TRBD2 TRBV7-2 few 16 CASSFLAGQNTGELFF TGTGCCAGCAGCTTTTTAGCGGGGCAGAACACCGGGGAGCTGTTTTTT
TRBJ1-1 TRBD1 TRBV7-9 few 17 CASSFPSYDRGDTEAFF TGTGCCAGCAGCTTCCCAAGTTACGACAGGGGGGACACTGAAGCTTTCTTT
TRBJ2-7 NA TRBV20-1 NA 13 CSAPDRTSYEQYF TGCAGTGCTCCCGACAGGACCTCCTACGAGCAGTACTTC
TRBJ2-2 NA TRBV7-9 few 14 CASSGKSNTGELFF TGTGCCTCGTCTGGGAAATCGAACACCGGGGAGCTGTTTTTT
TRBJ2-7 TRBD2 TRBV20-1 NA 14 CSAGTSGRWYEQYF TGCAGTGCTGGGACTAGCGGGAGGTGGTACGAGCAGTACTTC
TRBJ1-1 NA TRBV20-1 NA 13 CRAEYFMNTEAFF TGCAGAGCGGAGTACTTTATGAACACTGAAGCTTTCTTT
TRBJ1-5 NA TRBV5-1 many 14 CASSLEGLGQPQHF TGCGCCAGCAGCTTGGAAGGGTTGGGCCAGCCCCAGCATTTT
TRBJ1-1 TRBD1 TRBV5-1 few 12 CASSWDRDEAFF TGCGCCAGCAGCTGGGACAGGGATGAAGCTTTCTTT
TRBJ2-4 NA TRBV6-2/TRBV6-3 NA 15 CASGKFLGSKNIQYF TGTGCCAGCGGTAAATTTCTAGGGTCCAAAAACATTCAGTACTTC
TRBJ2-3 NA TRBV11-2 few 15 CASSQGVRGTDTQYF TGTGCCAGCAGCCAAGGCGTCCGGGGCACAGATACGCAGTATTTT
TRBJ2-3 TRBD2 TRBV20-1 NA 17 CSAAGLAGGPGTDTQYF TGCAGTGCTGCAGGACTAGCGGGGGGGCCCGGCACAGATACGCAGTATTTT
TRBJ2-3 TRBD1 TRBV5-1 NA 13 CASSRDRFDTQYF TGCGCCAGCAGCCGGGACAGGTTTGATACGCAGTATTTT
TRBJ1-2 NA TRBV20-1 few 12 CSASGTVYGYTF TGCAGTGCTAGTGGGACGGTCTATGGCTACACCTTC
TRBJ2-4 TRBD2 TRBV12-3/TRBV12-4 few 13 CASRMAGGNIQYF TGTGCCAGCAGGATGGCGGGGGGAAACATTCAGTACTTC